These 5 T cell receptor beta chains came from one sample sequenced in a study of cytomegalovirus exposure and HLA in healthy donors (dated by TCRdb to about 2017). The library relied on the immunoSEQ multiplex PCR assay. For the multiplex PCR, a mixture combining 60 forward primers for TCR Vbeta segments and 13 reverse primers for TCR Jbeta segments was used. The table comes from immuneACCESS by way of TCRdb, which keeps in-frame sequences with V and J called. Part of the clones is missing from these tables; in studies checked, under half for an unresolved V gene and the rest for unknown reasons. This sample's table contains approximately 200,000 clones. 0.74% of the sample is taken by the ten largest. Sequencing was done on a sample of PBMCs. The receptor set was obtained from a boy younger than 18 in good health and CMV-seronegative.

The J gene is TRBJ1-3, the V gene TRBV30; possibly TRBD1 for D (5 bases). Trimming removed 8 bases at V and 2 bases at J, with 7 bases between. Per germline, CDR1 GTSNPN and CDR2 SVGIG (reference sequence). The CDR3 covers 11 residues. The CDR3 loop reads CALGPGNTIYF. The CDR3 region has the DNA TGTGCCCTGGGGCCTGGAAACACCATATATTTT.

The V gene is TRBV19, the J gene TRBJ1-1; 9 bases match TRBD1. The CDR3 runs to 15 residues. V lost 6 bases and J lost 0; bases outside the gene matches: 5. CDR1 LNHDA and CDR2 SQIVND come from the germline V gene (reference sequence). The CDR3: CASSLGTGLNTEAFF. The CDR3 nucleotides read TGTGCCAGTAGCCTCGGGACAGGGCTGAACACTGAAGCTTTCTTT. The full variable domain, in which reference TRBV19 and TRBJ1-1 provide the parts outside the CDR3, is DGGITQSPKYLFRKEGQNVTLSCEQNLNHDAMYWYRQDPGQGLRLIYYSQIVNDFQKGDIAEGYSVSREKKESFPLTVTSAQKNPTAFYLCASSLGTGLNTEAFFGQGTRLTVV.

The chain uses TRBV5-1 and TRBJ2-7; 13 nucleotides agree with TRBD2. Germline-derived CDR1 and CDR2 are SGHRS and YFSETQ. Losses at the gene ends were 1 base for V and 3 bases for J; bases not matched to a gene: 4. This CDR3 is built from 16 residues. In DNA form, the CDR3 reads TGCGCCAGCAGCTTGACTAGCGGGGGGGAAATCTACGAGCAGTACTTC. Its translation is CASSLTSGGEIYEQYF.

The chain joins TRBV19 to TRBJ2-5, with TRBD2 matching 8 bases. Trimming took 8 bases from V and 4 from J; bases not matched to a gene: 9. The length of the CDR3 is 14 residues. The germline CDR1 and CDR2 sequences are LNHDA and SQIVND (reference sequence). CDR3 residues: CASAGPGLVETQYF. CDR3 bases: TGTGCCAGTGCTGGACCGGGACTAGTAGAGACCCAGTACTTC.

CDR3 nucleotides: TGTGCCAGCAGCTTAATGTCACTGTCGGGAGAAGAGACCCAGTACTTC. Its protein product is CASSLMSLSGEETQYF. This chain joins TRBV5-6 and TRBJ2-5; possible D gene TRBD2, 6 bases. Germline CDR1 and CDR2: SGHDT and YYEEEE. Trimming shortened V by 2 bases and J by 3 bases, and 17 bases separated the two germline ends. CDR3 length: 16 residues.